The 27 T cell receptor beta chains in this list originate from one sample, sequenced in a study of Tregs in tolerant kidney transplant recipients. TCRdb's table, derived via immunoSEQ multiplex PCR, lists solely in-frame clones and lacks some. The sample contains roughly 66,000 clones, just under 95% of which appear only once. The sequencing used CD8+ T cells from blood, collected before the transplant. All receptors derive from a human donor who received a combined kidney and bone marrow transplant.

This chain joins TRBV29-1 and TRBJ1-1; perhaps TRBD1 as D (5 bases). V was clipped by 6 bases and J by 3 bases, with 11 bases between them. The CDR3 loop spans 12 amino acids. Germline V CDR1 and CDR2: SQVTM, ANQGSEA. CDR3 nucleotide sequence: TGCAGCGTCAGGGTGGCGGACACTGAAGCTTTCTTT. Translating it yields CSVRVADTEAFF.

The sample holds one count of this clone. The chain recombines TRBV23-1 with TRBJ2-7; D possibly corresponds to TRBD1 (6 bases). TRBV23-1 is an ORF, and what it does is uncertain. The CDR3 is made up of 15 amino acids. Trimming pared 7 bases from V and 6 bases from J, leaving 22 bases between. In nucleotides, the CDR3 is TGCGCCAGCATTACTCGGCAGGGGCTCCTTAGCGAGCAGTACTTC. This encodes CASITRQGLLSEQYF.

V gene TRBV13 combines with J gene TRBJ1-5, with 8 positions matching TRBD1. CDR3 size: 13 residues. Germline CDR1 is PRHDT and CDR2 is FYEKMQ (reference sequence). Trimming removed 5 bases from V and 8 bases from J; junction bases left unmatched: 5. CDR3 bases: TGTGCCAGCAGCAAAGGGACAGGAAAGCCCCAGCATTTT. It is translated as CASSKGTGKPQHF. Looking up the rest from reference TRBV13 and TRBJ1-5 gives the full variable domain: AAGVIQSPRHLIKEKRETATLKCYPIPRHDTVYWYQQGPGQDPQFLISFYEKMQSDKGSIPDRFSAQQFSDYHSELNMSSLELGDSALYFCASSKGTGKPQHFGDGTRLSIL.

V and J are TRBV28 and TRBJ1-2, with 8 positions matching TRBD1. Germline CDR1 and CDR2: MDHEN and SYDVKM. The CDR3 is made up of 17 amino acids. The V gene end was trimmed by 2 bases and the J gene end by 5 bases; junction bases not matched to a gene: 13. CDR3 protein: CASSLSRTGIIPYGYTF. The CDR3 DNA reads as TGTGCCAGCAGTTTAAGTAGGACAGGGATAATACCGTATGGCTACACCTTC.

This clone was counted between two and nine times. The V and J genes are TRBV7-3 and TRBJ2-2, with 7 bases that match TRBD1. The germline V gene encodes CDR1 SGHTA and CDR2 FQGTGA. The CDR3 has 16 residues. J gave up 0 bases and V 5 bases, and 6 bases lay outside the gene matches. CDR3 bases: TGTGCCAGCAGCCCCGAGGGACAGACGAACACCGGGGAGCTGTTTTTT. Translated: CASSPEGQTNTGELFF.

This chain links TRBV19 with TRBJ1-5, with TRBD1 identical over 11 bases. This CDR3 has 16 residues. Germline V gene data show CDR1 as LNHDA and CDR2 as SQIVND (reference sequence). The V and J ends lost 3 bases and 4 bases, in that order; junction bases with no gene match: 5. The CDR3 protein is CASSIGQGALNQPQHF. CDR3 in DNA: TGTGCCAGTAGTATCGGACAGGGGGCGCTTAATCAGCCCCAGCATTTT.

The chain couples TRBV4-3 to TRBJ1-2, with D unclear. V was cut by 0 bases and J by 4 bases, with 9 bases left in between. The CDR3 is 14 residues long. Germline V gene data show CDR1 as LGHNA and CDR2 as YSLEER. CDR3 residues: CASSQDKAFYGYTF. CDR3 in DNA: TGCGCCAGCAGCCAAGATAAAGCCTTCTATGGCTACACCTTC.

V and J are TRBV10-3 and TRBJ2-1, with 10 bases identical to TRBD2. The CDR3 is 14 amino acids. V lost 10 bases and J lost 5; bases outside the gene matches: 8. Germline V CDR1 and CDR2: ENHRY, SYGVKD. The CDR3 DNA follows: TGTGCCACCTTAATAGCGGGAGGAAACAATGAGCAGTTCTTC. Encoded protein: CATLIAGGNNEQFF.

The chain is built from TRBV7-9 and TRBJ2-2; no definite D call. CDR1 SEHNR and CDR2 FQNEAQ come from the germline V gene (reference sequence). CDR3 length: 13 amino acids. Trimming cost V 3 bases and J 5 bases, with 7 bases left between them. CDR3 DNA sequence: TGTGCCAGCAGCTTGTCGGAGACCGGGGAGCTGTTTTTT. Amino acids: CASSLSETGELFF.

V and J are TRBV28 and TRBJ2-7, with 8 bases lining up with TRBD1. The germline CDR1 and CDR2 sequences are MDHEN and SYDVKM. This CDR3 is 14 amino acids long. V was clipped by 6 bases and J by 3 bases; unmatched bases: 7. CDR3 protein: CASSPGGLVYEQYF. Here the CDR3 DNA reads TGTGCCAGCAGCCCAGGGGGCTTGGTCTACGAGCAGTACTTC.

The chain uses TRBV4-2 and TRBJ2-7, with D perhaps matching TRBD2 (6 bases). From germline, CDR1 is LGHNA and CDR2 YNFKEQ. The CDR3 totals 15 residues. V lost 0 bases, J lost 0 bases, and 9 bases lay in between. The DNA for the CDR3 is TGTGCCAGCAGCCAAGAAATTAGCGGCTCCTACGAGCAGTACTTC. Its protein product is CASSQEISGSYEQYF.

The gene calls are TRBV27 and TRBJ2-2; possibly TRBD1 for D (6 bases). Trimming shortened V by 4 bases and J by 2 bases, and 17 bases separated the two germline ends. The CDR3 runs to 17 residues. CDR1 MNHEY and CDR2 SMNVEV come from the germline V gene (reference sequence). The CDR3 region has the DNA TGTGCCAGCAGTTCGTGGGTTACAGGGCTTAACACCGGGGAGCTGTTTTTT. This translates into CASSSWVTGLNTGELFF.

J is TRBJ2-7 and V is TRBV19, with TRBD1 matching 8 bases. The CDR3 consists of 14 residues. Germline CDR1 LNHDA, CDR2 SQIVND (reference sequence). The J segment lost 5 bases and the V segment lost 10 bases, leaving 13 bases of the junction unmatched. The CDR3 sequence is CATQTWAGGDEQYF. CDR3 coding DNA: TGTGCCACTCAGACCTGGGCAGGGGGCGACGAGCAGTACTTC.

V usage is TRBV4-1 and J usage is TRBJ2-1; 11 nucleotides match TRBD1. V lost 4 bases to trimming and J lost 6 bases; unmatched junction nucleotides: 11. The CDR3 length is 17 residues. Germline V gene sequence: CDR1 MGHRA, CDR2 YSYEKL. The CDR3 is CASSLIFPGQGGNEQFF. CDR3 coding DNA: TGCGCCAGCAGCCTCATCTTCCCGGGACAGGGGGGCAATGAGCAGTTCTTC.

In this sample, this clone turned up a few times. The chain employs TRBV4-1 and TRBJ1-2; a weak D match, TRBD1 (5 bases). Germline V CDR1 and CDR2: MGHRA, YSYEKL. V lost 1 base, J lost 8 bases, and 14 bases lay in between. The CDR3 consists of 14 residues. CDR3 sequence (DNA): TGCGCCAGCAGCCAAGTAGGGGTGATAGAAGGCTACACCTTC. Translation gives CASSQVGVIEGYTF.

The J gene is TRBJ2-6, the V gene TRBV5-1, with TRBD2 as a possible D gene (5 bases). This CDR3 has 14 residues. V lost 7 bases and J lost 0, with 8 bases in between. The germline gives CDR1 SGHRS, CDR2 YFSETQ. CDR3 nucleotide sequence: TGCGCCAGCGCTGGGAGCTCTGGGGCCAACGTCCTGACTTTC. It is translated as CASAGSSGANVLTF.

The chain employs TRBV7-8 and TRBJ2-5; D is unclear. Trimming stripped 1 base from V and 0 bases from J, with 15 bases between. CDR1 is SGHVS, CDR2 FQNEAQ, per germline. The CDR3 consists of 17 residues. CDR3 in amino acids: CASSLVGPTSYQETQYF. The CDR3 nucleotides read TGTGCCAGCAGCTTAGTTGGGCCAACATCGTACCAAGAGACCCAGTACTTC.

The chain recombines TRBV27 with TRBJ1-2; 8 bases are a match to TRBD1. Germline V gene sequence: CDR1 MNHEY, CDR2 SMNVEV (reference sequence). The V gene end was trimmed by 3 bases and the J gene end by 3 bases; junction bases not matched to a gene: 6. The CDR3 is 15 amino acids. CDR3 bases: TGTGCCAGCAGTTTGATCCAGGGGGCCGACTATGGCTACACCTTC. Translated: CASSLIQGADYGYTF.

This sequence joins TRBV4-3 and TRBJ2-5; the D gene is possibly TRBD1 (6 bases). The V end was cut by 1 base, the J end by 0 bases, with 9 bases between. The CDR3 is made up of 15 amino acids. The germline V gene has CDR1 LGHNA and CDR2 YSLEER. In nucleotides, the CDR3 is TGCGCCAGCAGCCAAGCGACAGGCTACCAAGAGACCCAGTACTTC. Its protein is CASSQATGYQETQYF.

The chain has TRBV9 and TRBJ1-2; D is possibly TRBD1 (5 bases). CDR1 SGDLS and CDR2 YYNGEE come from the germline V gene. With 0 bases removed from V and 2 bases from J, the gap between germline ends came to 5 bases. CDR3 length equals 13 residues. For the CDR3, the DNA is TGTGCCAGCAGCGTAGGACAGAACTATGGCTACACCTTC. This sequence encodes CASSVGQNYGYTF.

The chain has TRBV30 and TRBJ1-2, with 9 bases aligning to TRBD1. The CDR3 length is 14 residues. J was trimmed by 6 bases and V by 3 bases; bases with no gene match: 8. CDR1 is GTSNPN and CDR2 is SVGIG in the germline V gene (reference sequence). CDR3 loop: CAWRGDRASNGYTF. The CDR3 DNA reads TGTGCCTGGAGAGGGGACAGGGCCTCCAATGGCTACACCTTC.

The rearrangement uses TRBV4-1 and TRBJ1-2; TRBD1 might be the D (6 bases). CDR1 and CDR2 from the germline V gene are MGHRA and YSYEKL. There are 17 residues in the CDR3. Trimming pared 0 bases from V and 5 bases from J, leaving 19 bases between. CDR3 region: CASSQEYPAGALYGYTF. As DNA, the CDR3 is TGCGCCAGCAGCCAAGAATATCCCGCAGGGGCTTTGTATGGCTACACCTTC.

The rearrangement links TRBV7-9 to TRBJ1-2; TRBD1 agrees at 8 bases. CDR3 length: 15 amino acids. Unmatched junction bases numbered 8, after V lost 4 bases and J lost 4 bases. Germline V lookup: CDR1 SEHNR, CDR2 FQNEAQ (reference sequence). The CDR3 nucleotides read TGTGCCAGCAGCTCTCCGGGACAGGACCTCTATGGCTACACCTTC. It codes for CASSSPGQDLYGYTF.

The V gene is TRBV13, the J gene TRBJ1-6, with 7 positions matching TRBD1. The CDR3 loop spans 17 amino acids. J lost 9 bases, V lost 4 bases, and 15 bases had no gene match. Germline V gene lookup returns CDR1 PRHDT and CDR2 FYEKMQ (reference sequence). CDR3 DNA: TGTGCCAGCAGCTCGTTCGAGAGGACAGGACGGGGTTCACCCCTCCACTTT. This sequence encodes CASSSFERTGRGSPLHF.

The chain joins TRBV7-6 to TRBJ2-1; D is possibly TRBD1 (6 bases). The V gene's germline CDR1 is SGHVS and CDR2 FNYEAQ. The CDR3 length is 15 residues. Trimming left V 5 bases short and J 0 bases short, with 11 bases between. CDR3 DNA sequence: TGTGCCAGCAGCGCGGACAGCATCTCCTACAATGAGCAGTTCTTC. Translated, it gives CASSADSISYNEQFF. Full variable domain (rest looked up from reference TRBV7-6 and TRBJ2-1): GAGVSQSPRYKVTKRGQDVALRCDPISGHVSLYWYRQALGQGPEFLTYFNYEAQQDKSGLPNDRFSAERPEGSISTLTIQRTEQRDSAMYRCASSADSISYNEQFFGPGTRLTVL.

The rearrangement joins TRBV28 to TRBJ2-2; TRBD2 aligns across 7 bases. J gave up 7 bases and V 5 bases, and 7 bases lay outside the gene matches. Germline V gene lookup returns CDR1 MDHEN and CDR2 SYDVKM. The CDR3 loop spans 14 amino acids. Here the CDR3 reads CASSRNLADGELFF. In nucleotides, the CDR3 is TGTGCCAGCAGTCGGAACCTAGCGGACGGGGAGCTGTTTTTT.

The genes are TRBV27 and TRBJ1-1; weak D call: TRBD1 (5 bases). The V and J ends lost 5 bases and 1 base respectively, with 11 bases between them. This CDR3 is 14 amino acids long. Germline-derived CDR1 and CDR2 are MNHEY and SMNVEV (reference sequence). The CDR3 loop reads CASSANQGNTEAFF. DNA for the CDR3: TGTGCCAGCAGTGCAAACCAGGGGAACACTGAAGCTTTCTTT.